Listed here are 22 T cell receptor beta chains from one sample, sequenced in a study of T cell responses to AZD1222 COVID-19 vaccine. Libraries were prepared by immunoSEQ multiplex PCR; TCRdb keeps only in-frame clonotypes and omits some of them. The sample lists around 140,000 clones; approximately 92% were seen once. Material: peripheral blood, obtained 28 days after the second AZD1222 dose. These receptors were taken from an adult who received the AZD1222 COVID-19 vaccine.

V gene TRBV27 combines with J gene TRBJ1-1; D ambiguous. This CDR3 contains 14 residues. Germline CDR1 MNHEY, CDR2 SMNVEV (reference sequence). Trimming left V 5 bases short and J 1 base short, with 11 bases between. The CDR3 loop reads CASSPRRSNTEAFF. The CDR3 DNA follows: TGTGCCAGCAGTCCCCGCAGGTCGAACACTGAAGCTTTCTTT.

The genes are TRBV6-4 and TRBJ1-1; TRBD1 matches 7 bases. Per germline, CDR1 MRHNA and CDR2 SNTAGT. The CDR3 sequence is 14 residues long. The J segment lost 1 base and the V segment lost 6 bases, leaving 5 bases of the junction unmatched. The CDR3 spells CASRRTGPNTEAFF. CDR3 nucleotide sequence: TGTGCCAGCAGACGGACAGGACCGAACACTGAAGCTTTCTTT.

The chain carries TRBV6-2 or TRBV6-3 and TRBJ1-2; D is possibly TRBD1 (5 bases). Trimming removed 3 bases at V and 8 bases at J, with 19 bases between. Germline lookup yields CDR1 MNHEY and CDR2 SVGEGT. The CDR3 contains 15 residues. CDR3 protein: CASSYLGRAVYGYTF. CDR3 sequence (DNA): TGTGCCAGCAGTTATCTGGGCAGGGCTGTTTACGGCTACACCTTC.

The V and J genes are TRBV2 and TRBJ2-3; 8 bases match TRBD1. CDR3 size: 14 residues. Germline CDR1 is SNHLY and CDR2 is FYNNEI. V was clipped by 6 bases and J by 0 bases; unmatched bases: 2. The CDR3 bases are TGTGCCAGCAGGGACAGGGTCAGCACAGATACGCAGTATTTT. It yields the protein CASRDRVSTDTQYF.

The chain carries TRBV6-2 or TRBV6-3 and TRBJ1-1; maybe TRBD1 (6 bases). Per germline, CDR1 MNHEY and CDR2 SVGEGT. The CDR3 extends over 14 amino acids. V was cut by 2 bases and J by 9 bases, with 16 bases left in between. The CDR3 sequence: CASSYVTGQVKAFF. DNA for the CDR3: TGTGCCAGCAGTTACGTCACGGGACAAGTTAAAGCTTTCTTT.

The rearrangement uses TRBV9 and TRBJ2-1; D may be TRBD2 (5 bases). This CDR3 is 15 amino acids long. The V end lost 0 bases, the J end lost 4 bases, and 11 bases lay between the germline ends. Germline CDR1 is SGDLS and CDR2 is YYNGEE. The CDR3: CASSVDSGVYNEQFF. The DNA of the CDR3 is TGTGCCAGCAGCGTAGACAGCGGAGTTTACAATGAGCAGTTCTTC.

The V gene is TRBV21-1, the J gene TRBJ2-5; TRBD1, as called in the table, went unchecked against the DNA. TRBV21-1 is an annotated pseudogene. The CDR3 is 14 amino acids. The CDR3 loop is CASTRTGRKETQYF. CDR3 nucleotide sequence: TGTGCCAGCACCCGGACAGGGAGGAAAGAGACCCAGTACTTC.

This clone was recorded only once. The gene calls are TRBV15 and TRBJ1-4; D perhaps matches TRBD1 (5 bases). Trimming took 4 bases from V and 5 from J, leaving 17 bases between them. CDR1 and CDR2 (germline): LNHNV, YYDKDF (reference sequence). There are 16 residues in the CDR3. CDR3 loop: CATSTRVGLLNEKLFF. DNA of the CDR3: TGTGCCACCAGCACCCGAGTGGGGCTTCTCAATGAAAAACTGTTTTTT. The full variable domain, its missing parts supplied by reference TRBV15 and TRBJ1-4, is DAMVIQNPRYQVTQFGKPVTLSCSQTLNHNVMYWYQQKSSQAPKLLFHYYDKDFNNEADTPDNFQSRRPNTSFCFLDIRSPGLGDTAMYLCATSTRVGLLNEKLFFGSGTQLSVL.

This chain joins TRBV19 and TRBJ1-5, with a tentative D call TRBD1 (5 bases). Germline V gives CDR1 LNHDA, CDR2 SQIVND (reference sequence). This CDR3 comprises 17 residues. Trimming stripped 6 bases from V and 1 base from J, with 19 bases between. The CDR3, as DNA: TGTGCCAGTAGAACAACCTGGGGAAGGGGAAGCAATCAGCCCCAGCATTTT. This gives the protein CASRTTWGRGSNQPQHF.

The V call is TRBV7-2, the J call TRBJ2-5, with 8 positions matching TRBD2. CDR3 size: 14 residues. The germline CDR1 and CDR2 sequences are SGHTA and FQGNSA. Trimming cost V 4 bases and J 5 bases; bases outside gene matches: 6. The CDR3 sequence: CASSSTGGLETQYF. DNA for the CDR3: TGTGCCAGCAGCTCCACGGGAGGGTTGGAGACCCAGTACTTC.

The rearrangement joins TRBV23-1 to TRBJ1-1, with a possible D match to TRBD1 (6 bases). TRBV23-1 is treated as an ORF (open reading frame) with a function not yet certain. The CDR3 totals 16 residues. The germline V and J ends were trimmed by 4 bases and 4 bases, with 19 bases remaining between them. CDR3 amino acids: CASSPDRLGDTTEAFF. In DNA, the CDR3 is TGCGCCAGCAGTCCAGACAGGTTGGGGGATACCACTGAAGCTTTCTTT.

The V and J genes are TRBV5-1 and TRBJ2-3, with D perhaps assigned TRBD1 or TRBD2 (6 bases each). The V gene's germline CDR1 is SGHRS and CDR2 YFSETQ. CDR3 length: 14 amino acids. Between the trimmed V and J ends, which lost 3 bases and 4 bases, there was a span of 12 bases. The CDR3 DNA reads as TGCGCCAGCAGCTCCGTTCGGGGGCCAGATACGCAGTATTTT. Its protein product is CASSSVRGPDTQYF.

The CDR3 nucleotides read TGTGCCTGGAGTGTACGCAGGGGGCACGGAGCCAACTACGAGCAGTACTTC. Translated: CAWSVRRGHGANYEQYF. This chain links TRBV30 with TRBJ2-7; 8 bases are a match to TRBD1. The CDR3 totals 17 residues. The germline gives CDR1 GTSNPN, CDR2 SVGIG (reference sequence). The junction had 13 bases not matched to a gene; V was cut back by 0 bases and J by 3 bases.

This chain joins TRBV5-1 and TRBJ1-5; 12 bases match TRBD1. The V segment lost 5 bases and the J segment 2 bases; nucleotides outside the gene matches: 8. The CDR3 runs to 17 residues. Germline V CDR1 and CDR2: SGHRS, YFSETQ. CDR3 nucleotides: TGCGCCAGCAGACCCGGGACAGGGGGCTCGGGCAATCAGCCCCAGCATTTT. Translated, it gives CASRPGTGGSGNQPQHF.

Only one count was recorded for this clone. This chain uses TRBV19 with TRBJ2-7, with D unresolved. Between the trimmed V and J ends, which lost 5 bases and 6 bases, there was a span of 17 bases. Germline CDR1 LNHDA, CDR2 SQIVND (reference sequence). This CDR3 has 14 residues. The CDR3 DNA reads TGTGCCAGTAGTTTGGACCGTCTTAGAGGCGAGCAGTACTTC. It translates to CASSLDRLRGEQYF.

The CDR3 loop is CASSPSPGLAVPSYF. In DNA form, the CDR3 reads TGTGCCAGCAGCCCCTCTCCGGGACTAGCGGTTCCGTCGTACTTC. The chain joins TRBV7-2 to TRBJ2-7; TRBD2 matches 11 bases. The V segment lost 5 bases and the J segment 12 bases; nucleotides outside the gene matches: 15. The germline gives CDR1 SGHTA, CDR2 FQGNSA. The CDR3 spans 15 residues.

The chain joins TRBV30 to TRBJ2-1; D uncertain. Per germline, CDR1 GTSNPN and CDR2 SVGIG (reference sequence). CDR3 length: 11 residues. V was pared by 0 bases and J by 9 bases, with 6 bases between. The CDR3 loop is CAWSVLLEQFF. CDR3 sequence (DNA): TGTGCCTGGAGTGTACTTCTTGAGCAGTTCTTC.

The J gene is TRBJ2-7, the V gene TRBV7-2, with D perhaps matching TRBD1 (8 bases). CDR3 length: 16 residues. Germline lookup yields CDR1 SGHTA and CDR2 FQGNSA. V was shortened by 2 bases and J by 1 base, with 15 bases between the two germline ends. Written as DNA, the CDR3 is TGTGCCAGCAGCTTAAGCGGGACAGGCCTATCCTACGAGCAGTACTTC. Residues: CASSLSGTGLSYEQYF.

J is TRBJ2-1 and V is TRBV21-1; no DNA check was done on the table's D call, TRBD2. TRBV21-1 represents a pseudogene. This CDR3 contains 18 residues. CDR3 sequence reads: CASSKDWLAGVRIGEQFF. As DNA, the CDR3 is TGTGCCAGCAGCAAAGATTGGCTAGCGGGAGTTCGGATCGGCGAGCAGTTCTTC.

This clone was seen only a few times. Other nucleotide sequences in the sample specify the same CDR3. The rearrangement uses TRBV6-5 and TRBJ2-5; D may be TRBD1 or TRBD2 (5 bases each). Germline V CDR1 and CDR2: MNHEY, SVGAGI. The V gene lost 5 bases and the J gene lost 5 bases, with 12 bases spanning the gap. CDR3 length: 13 amino acids. This chain's CDR3 is CASSPSGTETQYF. The CDR3 DNA sequence: TGTGCCAGCAGTCCCTCTGGGACCGAGACCCAGTACTTC.

This sequence joins TRBV9 and TRBJ1-1; no reliable D call. V shed 6 bases and J shed 0 bases, with 18 bases lying between them. CDR3 size: 16 residues. CDR1 is SGDLS, CDR2 YYNGEE, per germline. The CDR3 DNA follows: TGTGCCAGCACCAAAACACCCCGGACGGTGAACACTGAAGCTTTCTTT. This codes for CASTKTPRTVNTEAFF.

This chain connects TRBV7-9 to TRBJ2-2, with 8 positions matching TRBD2. Germline CDR1 and CDR2: SEHNR and FQNEAQ (reference sequence). The CDR3 loop spans 17 amino acids. V shed 5 bases, J shed 8 bases, and the junction held 16 bases outside the gene matches. This CDR3 reads CASSRSPAGVHGGELFF. The CDR3 region has the DNA TGTGCCAGCAGCCGGAGCCCAGCGGGAGTCCATGGGGGGGAGCTGTTTTTT.